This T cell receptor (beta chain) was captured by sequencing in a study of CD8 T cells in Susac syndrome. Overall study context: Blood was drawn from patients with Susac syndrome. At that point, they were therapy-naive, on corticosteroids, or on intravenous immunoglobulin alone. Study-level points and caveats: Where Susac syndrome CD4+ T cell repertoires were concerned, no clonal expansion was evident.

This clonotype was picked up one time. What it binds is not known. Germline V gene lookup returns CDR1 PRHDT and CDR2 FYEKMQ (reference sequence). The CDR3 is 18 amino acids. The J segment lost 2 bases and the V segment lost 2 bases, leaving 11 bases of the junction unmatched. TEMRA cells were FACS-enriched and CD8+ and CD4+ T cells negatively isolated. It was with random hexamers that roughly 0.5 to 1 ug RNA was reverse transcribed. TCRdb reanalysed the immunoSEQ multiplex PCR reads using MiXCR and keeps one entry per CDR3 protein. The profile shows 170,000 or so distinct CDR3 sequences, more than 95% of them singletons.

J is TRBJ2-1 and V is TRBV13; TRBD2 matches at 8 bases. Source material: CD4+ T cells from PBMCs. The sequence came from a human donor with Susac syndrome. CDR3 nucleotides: TGTGCCAGCAGCTTAATGTCGGGAGGGGCTTCTGCCTACAATGAGCAGTTCTTC. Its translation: CASSLMSGGASAYNEQFF.